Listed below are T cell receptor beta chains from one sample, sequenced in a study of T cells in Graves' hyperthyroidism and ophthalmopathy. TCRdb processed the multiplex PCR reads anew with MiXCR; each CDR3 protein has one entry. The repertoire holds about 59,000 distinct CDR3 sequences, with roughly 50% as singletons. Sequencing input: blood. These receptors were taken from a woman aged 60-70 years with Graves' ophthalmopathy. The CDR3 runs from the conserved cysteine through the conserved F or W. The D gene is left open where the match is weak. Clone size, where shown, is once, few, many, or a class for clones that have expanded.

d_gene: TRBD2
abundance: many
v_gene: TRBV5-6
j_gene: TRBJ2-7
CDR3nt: TGTGCCAGCAGTCTCATAGCGGGAGGTGCCAACGAGCAGTACTTC
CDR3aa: CASSLIAGGANEQYF

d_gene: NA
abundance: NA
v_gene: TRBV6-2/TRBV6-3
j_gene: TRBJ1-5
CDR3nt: TGTGCCAGCAGTTATTCAATTGAGACGGGAGAGACCCAGCATTTT
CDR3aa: CASSYSIETGETQHF

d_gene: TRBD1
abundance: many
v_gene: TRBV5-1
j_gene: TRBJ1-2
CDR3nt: TGCGCCAGCAGCTTGGACTCGACAGGGTCCTATGGCTACACCTTC
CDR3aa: CASSLDSTGSYGYTF

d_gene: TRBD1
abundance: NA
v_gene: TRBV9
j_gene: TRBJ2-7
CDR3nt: TGTCCCAGCAGCGTCTCAAGCCAGGGGACAGGGAACGAGCAGTACTTC
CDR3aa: CPSSVSSQGTGNEQYF

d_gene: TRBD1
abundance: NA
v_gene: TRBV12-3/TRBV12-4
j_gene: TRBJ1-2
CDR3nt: TGTGCCAGCAGTTTTGGGACAGGGGTGGGCTACACCTTC
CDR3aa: CASSFGTGVGYTF

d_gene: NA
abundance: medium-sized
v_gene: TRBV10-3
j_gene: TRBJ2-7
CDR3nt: TGTGCCATCAGTGGCGGACAGATCTACGAGCAGTACTTC
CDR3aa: CAISGGQIYEQYF

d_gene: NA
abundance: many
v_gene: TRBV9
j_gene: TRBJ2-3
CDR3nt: TGTGCCAGCAGCGCAGTAACTAGCACAGATACGCAGTATTTT
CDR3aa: CASSAVTSTDTQYF

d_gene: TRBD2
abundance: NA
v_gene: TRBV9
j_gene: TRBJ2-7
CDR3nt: TGTGCCAGCAGCGTTCTTGGGACTAGCGGGATGTTCGACGAGCAGTACTTC
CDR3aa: CASSVLGTSGMFDEQYF

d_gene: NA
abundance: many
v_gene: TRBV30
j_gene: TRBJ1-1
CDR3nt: TGTGCCTGGACCCAACGGACTGAAGCTTTCTTT
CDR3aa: CAWTQRTEAFF

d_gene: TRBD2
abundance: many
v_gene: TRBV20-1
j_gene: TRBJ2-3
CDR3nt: TGCAGTGTGAGCGGGGGACCAGATACGCAGTATTTT
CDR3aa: CSVSGGPDTQYF

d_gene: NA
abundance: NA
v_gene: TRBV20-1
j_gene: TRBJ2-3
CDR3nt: TGCAGTGCTACGGGGGCGAGCGCAGATACGCAGTATTTT
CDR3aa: CSATGASADTQYF

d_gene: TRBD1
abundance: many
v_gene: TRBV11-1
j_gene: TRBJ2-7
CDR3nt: TGTGCCAGCAGCCACCGGGACAGGCAATTCTACGAGCAGTACTTC
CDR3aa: CASSHRDRQFYEQYF

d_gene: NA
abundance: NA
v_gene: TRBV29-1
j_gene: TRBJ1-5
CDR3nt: TGCAGCGTTGAAGACACCGGGACACCTTATCAGCCCCAGCATTTT
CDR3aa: CSVEDTGTPYQPQHF

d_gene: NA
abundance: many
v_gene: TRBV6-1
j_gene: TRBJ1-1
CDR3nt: TGTGCCAGCACCATCGCGGGGGGGGGGAGCACTGAAGCTTTCTTT
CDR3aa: CASTIAGGGSTEAFF

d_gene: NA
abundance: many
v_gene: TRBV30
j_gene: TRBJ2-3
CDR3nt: TGTGCCTGGGGCGGGAAAGACACAGATACGCAGTATTTT
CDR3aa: CAWGGKDTDTQYF

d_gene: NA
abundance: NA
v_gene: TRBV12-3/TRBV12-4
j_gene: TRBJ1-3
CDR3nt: TGTGCCAGCGACAATCCTCTGCCTGGAAACACCATATATTTC
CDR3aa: CASDNPLPGNTIYF

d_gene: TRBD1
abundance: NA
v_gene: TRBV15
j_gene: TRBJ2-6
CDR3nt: TGTGCCACCAGCAAAGGGGGCGACACCGGGGCCAACGTCCTGACTTTC
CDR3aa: CATSKGGDTGANVLTF

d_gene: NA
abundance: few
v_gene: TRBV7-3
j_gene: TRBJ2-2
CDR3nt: TGTGCCAGCAGCCCACCCGGGGGGGAGCTGTTTTTT
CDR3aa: CASSPPGGELFF

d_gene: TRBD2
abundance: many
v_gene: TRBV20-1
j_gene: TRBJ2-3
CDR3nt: TGCAGTGCTAGAACTAGCGGGGGCCACACAGATACGCAGTATTTT
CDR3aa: CSARTSGGHTDTQYF

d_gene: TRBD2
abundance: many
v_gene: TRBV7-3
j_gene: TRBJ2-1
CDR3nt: TGTGCCAGCAGCATCACTGGGACTAGCGGGGGGAGCTCCTACAATGAGCAGTTCTTC
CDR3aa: CASSITGTSGGSSYNEQFF

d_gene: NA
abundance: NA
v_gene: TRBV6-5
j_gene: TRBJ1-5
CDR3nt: TGTGCCAGCAGTTACTCGGGCGGGAATCAGCCCCAGCATTTT
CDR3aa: CASSYSGGNQPQHF

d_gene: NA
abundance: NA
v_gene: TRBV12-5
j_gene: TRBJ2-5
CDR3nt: TGTGCTAGTGGTTCCACAGGGAGCTGGCAAGGAGAGACCCAGTACTTC
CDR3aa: CASGSTGSWQGETQYF

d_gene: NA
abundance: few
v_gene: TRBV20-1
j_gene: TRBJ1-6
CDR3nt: TGCAGTGCTAGTCCAAGTCCGGGTTCACCCCTCCACTTT
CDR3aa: CSASPSPGSPLHF

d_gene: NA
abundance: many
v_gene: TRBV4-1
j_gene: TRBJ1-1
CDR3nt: TGCGCCAGCAGCCAACACCCGCAACAGGAAGAGGACACTGAAGCTTTCTTT
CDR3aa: CASSQHPQQEEDTEAFF

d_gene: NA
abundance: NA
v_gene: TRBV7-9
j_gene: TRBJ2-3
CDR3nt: TGTGTCAGCAGCTTACGCACTGATACGCAGTATTTT
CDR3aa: CVSSLRTDTQYF

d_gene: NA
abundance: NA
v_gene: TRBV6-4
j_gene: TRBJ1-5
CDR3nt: TGTGCCAGCAGTCCCGGGACTAGCGGGGCAGATAGGCAGCATTTT
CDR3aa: CASSPGTSGADRQHF

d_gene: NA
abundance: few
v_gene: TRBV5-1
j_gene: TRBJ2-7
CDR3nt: TGCGCCAGCAGCCATGACAGCTTT
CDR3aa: CASSHDSF

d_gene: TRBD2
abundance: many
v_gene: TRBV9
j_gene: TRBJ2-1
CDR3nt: TGTGCCAGCAGCGTAGCCCCCGGACTAGCGGGGGGTAGTGAGCAGTTCTTC
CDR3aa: CASSVAPGLAGGSEQFF

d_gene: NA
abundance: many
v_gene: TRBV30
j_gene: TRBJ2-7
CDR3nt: TGTGCCTGGAGTGGGGGTTTGGGTGAGCAGTACTTC
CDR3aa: CAWSGGLGEQYF

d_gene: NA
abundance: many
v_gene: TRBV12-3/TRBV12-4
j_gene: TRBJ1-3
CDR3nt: TGTGCCAGCCGATTTGTAGAATCTGGAAACACCATATATTTT
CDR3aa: CASRFVESGNTIYF

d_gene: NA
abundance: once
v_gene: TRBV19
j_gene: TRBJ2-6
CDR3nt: TGTGCCAGTAGTATAGGTGCCAGTTTGGGGGCCAACGTCCTGACTTTC
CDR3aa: CASSIGASLGANVLTF

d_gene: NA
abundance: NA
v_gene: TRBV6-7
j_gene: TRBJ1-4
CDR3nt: TGTGCCAGCAGTTACTCGCCGGAAGCTAATGAAAAACTGTTTTTT
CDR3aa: CASSYSPEANEKLFF

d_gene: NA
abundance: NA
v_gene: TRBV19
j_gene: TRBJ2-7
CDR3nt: TGTGCCAGTAGTAACGGGGGTGGCGGGCAGTATTTC
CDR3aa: CASSNGGGGQYF